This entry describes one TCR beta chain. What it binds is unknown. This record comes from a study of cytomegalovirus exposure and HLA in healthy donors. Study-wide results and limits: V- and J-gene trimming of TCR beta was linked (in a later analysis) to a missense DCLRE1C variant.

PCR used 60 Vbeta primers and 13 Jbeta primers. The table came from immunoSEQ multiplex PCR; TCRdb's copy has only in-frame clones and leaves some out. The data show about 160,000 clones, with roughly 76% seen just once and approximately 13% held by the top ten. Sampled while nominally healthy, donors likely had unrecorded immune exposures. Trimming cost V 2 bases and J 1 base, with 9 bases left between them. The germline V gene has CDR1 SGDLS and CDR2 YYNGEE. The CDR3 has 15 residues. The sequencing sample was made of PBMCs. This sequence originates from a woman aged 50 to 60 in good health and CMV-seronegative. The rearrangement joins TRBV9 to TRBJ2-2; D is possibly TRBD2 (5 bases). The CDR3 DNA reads TGTGCCAGCAGCGTGCGCGGACTGAACACCGGGGAGCTGTTTTTT. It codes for CASSVRGLNTGELFF.